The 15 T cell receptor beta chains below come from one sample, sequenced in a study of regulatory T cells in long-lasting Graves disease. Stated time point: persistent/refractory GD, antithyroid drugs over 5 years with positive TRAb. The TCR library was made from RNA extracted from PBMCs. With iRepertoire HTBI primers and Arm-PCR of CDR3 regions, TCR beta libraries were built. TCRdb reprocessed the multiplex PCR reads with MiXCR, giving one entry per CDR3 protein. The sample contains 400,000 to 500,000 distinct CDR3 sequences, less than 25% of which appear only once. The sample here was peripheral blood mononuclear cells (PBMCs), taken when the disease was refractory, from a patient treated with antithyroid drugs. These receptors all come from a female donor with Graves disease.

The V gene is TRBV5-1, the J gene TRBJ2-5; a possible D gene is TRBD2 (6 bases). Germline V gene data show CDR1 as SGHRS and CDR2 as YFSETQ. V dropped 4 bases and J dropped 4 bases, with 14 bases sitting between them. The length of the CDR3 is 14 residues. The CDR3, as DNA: TGCGCCAGCAGCCCCCGGGTCGGGGGAGAGACCCAGTACTTC. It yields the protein CASSPRVGGETQYF. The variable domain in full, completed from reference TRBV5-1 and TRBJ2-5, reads KAGVTQTPRYLIKTRGQQVTLSCSPISGHRSVSWYQQTPGQGLQFLFEYFSETQRNKGNFPGRFSGRQFSNSRSEMNVSTLELGDSALYLCASSPRVGGETQYFGPGTRLLVL.

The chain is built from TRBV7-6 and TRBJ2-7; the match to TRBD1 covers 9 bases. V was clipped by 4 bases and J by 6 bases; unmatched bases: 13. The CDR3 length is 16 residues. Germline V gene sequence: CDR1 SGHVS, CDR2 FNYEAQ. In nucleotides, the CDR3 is TGTGCCAGCAGCTGGGATTCCGGGACAGGGTTGGGCGAGCAGTACTTC. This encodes CASSWDSGTGLGEQYF.

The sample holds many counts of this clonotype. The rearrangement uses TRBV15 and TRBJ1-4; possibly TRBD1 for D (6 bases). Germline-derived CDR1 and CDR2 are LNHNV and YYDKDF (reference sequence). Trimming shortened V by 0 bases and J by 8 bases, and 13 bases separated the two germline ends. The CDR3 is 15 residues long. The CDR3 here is CATSRDPTGSEKLFF. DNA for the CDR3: TGTGCCACCAGCAGAGATCCTACAGGGTCGGAAAAACTGTTTTTT.

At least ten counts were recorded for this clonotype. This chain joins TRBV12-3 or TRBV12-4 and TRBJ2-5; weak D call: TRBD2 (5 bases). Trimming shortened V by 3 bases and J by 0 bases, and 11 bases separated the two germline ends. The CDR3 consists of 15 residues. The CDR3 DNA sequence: TGTGCCAGCAGTTTGGGAGCGGCGTACCAAGAGACCCAGTACTTC. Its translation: CASSLGAAYQETQYF.

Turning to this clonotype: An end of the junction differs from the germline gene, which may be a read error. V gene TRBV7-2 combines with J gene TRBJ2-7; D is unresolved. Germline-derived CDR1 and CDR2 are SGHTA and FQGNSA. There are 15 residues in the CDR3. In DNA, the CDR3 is TGCGCCAGCAGCCATGCCTGGACGGAGTCCTACGAGCAGTACTTC. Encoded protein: CASSHAWTESYEQYF.

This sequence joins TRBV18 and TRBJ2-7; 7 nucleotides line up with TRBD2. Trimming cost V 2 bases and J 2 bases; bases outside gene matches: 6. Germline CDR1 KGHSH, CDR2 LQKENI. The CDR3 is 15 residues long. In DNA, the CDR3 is TGTGCCAGCTCACCAAGTGGGACTACCCCCTACGAGCAGTACTTC. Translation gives CASSPSGTTPYEQYF.

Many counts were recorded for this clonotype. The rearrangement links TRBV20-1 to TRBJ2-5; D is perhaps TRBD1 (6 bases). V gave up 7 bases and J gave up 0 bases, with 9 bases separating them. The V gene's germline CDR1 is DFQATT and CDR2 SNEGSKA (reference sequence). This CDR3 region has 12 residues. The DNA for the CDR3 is TGCAGTGGTGACAGGTACCAAGAGACCCAGTACTTC. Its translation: CSGDRYQETQYF.

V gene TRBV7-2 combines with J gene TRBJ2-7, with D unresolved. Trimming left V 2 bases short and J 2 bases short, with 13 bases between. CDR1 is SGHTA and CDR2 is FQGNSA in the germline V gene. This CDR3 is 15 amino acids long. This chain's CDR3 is CASSLMRQNPYEQYF. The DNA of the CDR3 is TGTGCCAGCAGCTTAATGAGACAAAACCCCTACGAGCAGTACTTC. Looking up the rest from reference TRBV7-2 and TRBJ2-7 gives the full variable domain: GAGVSQSPSNKVTEKGKDVELRCDPISGHTALYWYRQSLGQGLEFLIYFQGNSAPDKSGLPSDRFSAERTGGSVSTLTIQRTQQEDSAVYLCASSLMRQNPYEQYFGPGTRLTVT.

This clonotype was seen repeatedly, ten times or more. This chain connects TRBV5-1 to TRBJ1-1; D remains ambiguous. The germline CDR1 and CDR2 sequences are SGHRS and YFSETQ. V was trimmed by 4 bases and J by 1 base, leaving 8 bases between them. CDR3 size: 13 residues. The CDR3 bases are TGCGCCAGCAGCCGGGTAAGGAACACTGAAGCTTTCTTT. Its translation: CASSRVRNTEAFF. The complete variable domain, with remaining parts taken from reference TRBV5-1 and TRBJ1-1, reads KAGVTQTPRYLIKTRGQQVTLSCSPISGHRSVSWYQQTPGQGLQFLFEYFSETQRNKGNFPGRFSGRQFSNSRSEMNVSTLELGDSALYLCASSRVRNTEAFFGQGTRLTVV.

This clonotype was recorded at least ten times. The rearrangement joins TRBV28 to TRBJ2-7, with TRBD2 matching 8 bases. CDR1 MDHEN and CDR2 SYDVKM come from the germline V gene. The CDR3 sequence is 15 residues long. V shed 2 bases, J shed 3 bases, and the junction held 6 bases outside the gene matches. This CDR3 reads CASSLKAGDNYEQYF. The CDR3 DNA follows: TGTGCCAGCAGTTTAAAAGCGGGAGATAACTACGAGCAGTACTTC. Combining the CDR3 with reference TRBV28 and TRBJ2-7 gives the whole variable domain DVKVTQSSRYLVKRTGEKVFLECVQDMDHENMFWYRQDPGLGLRLIYFSYDVKMKEKGDIPEGYSVSREKKERFSLILESASTNQTSMYLCASSLKAGDNYEQYFGPGTRLTVT.

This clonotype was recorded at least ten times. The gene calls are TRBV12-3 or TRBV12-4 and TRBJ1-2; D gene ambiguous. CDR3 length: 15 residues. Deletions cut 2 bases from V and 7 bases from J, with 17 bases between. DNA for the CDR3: TGTGCCAGCAGTTTACCCCTACGGAGGTTTTCTGGCTACACCTTC. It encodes CASSLPLRRFSGYTF.

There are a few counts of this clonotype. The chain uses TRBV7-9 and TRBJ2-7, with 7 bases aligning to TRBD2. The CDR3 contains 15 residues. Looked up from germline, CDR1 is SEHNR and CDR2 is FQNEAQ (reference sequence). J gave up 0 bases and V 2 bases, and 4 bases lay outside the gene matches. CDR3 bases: TGTGCCAGCAGCTTATTAGCGGGCCCCTCCTACGAGCAGTACTTC. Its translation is CASSLLAGPSYEQYF.

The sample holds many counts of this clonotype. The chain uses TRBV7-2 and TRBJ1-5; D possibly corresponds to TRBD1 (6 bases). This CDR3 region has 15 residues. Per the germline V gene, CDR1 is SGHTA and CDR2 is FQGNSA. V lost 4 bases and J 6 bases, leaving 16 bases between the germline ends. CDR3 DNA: TGTGCCAGCAGCTGGAGTCAAGGGGGTTCTCAGCCCCAGCATTTT. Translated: CASSWSQGGSQPQHF.

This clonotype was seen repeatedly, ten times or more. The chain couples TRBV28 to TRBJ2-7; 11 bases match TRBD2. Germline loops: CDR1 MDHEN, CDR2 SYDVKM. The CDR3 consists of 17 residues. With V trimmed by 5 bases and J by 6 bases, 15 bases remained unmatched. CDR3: CASSPLFNSGTSGEQYF. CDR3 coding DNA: TGTGCCAGCAGTCCTCTCTTCAACTCCGGGACTAGCGGCGAGCAGTACTTC.

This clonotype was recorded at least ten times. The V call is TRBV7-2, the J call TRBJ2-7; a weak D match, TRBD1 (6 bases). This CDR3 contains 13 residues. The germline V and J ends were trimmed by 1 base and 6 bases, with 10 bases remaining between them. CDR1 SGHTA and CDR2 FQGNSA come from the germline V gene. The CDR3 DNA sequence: TGTGCCAGCAGCTTAGTCACAGGGAGCGAGCAGTACTTC. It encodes CASSLVTGSEQYF.